Below are 10 T cell receptor beta chains sequenced from a single sample in a study of T cells in Graves' hyperthyroidism and ophthalmopathy. Researchers took RNA transcripts and amplified the TCR beta CDR3 regions from them. TCR CDR3 regions were first amplified by RT-PCR with HTBI primers. TCRdb analysed the multiplex PCR reads with MiXCR anew, one entry per CDR3 protein. The sample shows 250,000 to 300,000 distinct CDR3 sequences, approximately 18% of them seen only once. Sequenced input: blood. Source of these receptors: a man aged 50-59 years with Graves' ophthalmopathy.

There are many counts of this clonotype. V is TRBV11-2 and J is TRBJ2-4; the D gene is possibly TRBD2 (7 bases). Germline CDR1 SGHAT, CDR2 FQNNGV. Trimming took 5 bases from V and 7 from J, leaving 18 bases between them. This CDR3 has 15 amino acids. CDR3 in DNA: TGTGCCAGCAGCCCCACGTGGGGGCGGGGGAACATTCAGTACTTC. This codes for CASSPTWGRGNIQYF.

J is TRBJ2-7 and V is TRBV4-1; D unresolved. This CDR3 has 14 amino acids. V gave up 1 base and J gave up 3 bases, with 10 bases separating them. Per germline, CDR1 MGHRA and CDR2 YSYEKL. As DNA, the CDR3 is TGCGCCAGCAGCCAAGCTGCCAGGAGCTACGAGCAGTACTTC. Residues: CASSQAARSYEQYF.

This clonotype turned up a few times. DNA for the CDR3: TGCAGTGCGCCCGGACAGTCAAGCTCCTACGAGCAGTACTTC. As protein: CSAPGQSSSYEQYF. The V gene is TRBV20-1, the J gene TRBJ2-7, with D perhaps matching TRBD1 (6 bases). This CDR3 contains 14 residues. V was trimmed by 6 bases and J by 0 bases, leaving 15 bases between them. The V gene's germline CDR1 is DFQATT and CDR2 SNEGSKA (reference sequence).

This clonotype was seen more than once but under ten times. DNA of the CDR3: TGCGCCAGCAGCCTCCGGGTAAAAGAGACCCAGTACTTC. Protein: CASSLRVKETQYF. The chain couples TRBV4-1 to TRBJ2-5; D is unresolved. There are 13 residues in the CDR3. The V end lost 4 bases, the J end lost 3 bases, and 9 bases lay between the germline ends. CDR1 and CDR2 (germline): MGHRA, YSYEKL.

This chain uses TRBV9 with TRBJ2-2; D remains ambiguous. Trimming pared 0 bases from V and 2 bases from J, leaving 8 bases between. The CDR3 is 15 amino acids. Germline CDR1 and CDR2: SGDLS and YYNGEE. CDR3 DNA: TGTGCCAGCAGCGTAGCTACAATCAACACCGGGGAGCTGTTTTTT. This encodes CASSVATINTGELFF.

This clonotype was observed many times. The rearrangement links TRBV7-9 to TRBJ1-1; D unclear. The V gene lost 4 bases and the J gene lost 6 bases, with 9 bases spanning the gap. Per the germline V gene, CDR1 is SEHNR and CDR2 is FQNEAQ (reference sequence). CDR3 length: 12 amino acids. In nucleotides, the CDR3 is TGTGCCAGCAGCTCTCCCCCTCCTGAAGCTTTCTTT. Translated: CASSSPPPEAFF.

This clonotype was counted only a few times. V and J are TRBV28 and TRBJ2-3, with D perhaps given as TRBD1 or TRBD2 (5 bases each). V lost 6 bases, J lost 0 bases, and 22 bases lay in between. The CDR3 extends over 18 amino acids. Germline V gene sequence: CDR1 MDHEN, CDR2 SYDVKM. CDR3 in amino acids: CASSPRAARDLSTDTQYF. As DNA, the CDR3 is TGTGCCAGCAGCCCCCGGGCGGCTCGGGACCTTAGCACAGATACGCAGTATTTT. The variable domain in full, with the rest retrieved from reference TRBV28 and TRBJ2-3, is DVKVTQSSRYLVKRTGEKVFLECVQDMDHENMFWYRQDPGLGLRLIYFSYDVKMKEKGDIPEGYSVSREKKERFSLILESASTNQTSMYLCASSPRAARDLSTDTQYFGPGTRLTVL.

This clonotype was seen more than once but under ten times. This chain joins TRBV7-8 and TRBJ1-6; TRBD1 aligns across 9 bases. The ends lost 5 bases at V and 9 bases at J; junction bases unmatched: 5. The CDR3 has 14 residues. Germline V gives CDR1 SGHVS, CDR2 FQNEAQ. The CDR3 nucleotides read TGTGCCAGCAGCCGGGACAGGGCGGGTTCACCCCTCCACTTT. Its translation: CASSRDRAGSPLHF.

Many counts were recorded for this clonotype. V gene TRBV5-6 combines with J gene TRBJ2-1; 11 bases are shared with TRBD2. In germline, CDR1 is SGHDT, CDR2 YYEEEE. The CDR3 spans 16 residues. V gave up 2 bases and J gave up 4 bases; unmatched junction bases: 5. CDR3 sequence: CASSFRTSGRYNEQFF. CDR3 nucleotide sequence: TGTGCCAGCAGCTTTAGGACTAGCGGGCGTTACAATGAGCAGTTCTTC.

This clonotype was seen a handful of times. The chain's CDR3 is CAWSVYGGSGSPLHF. As DNA, the CDR3 is TGTGCCTGGAGTGTTTACGGGGGGAGTGGTTCACCCCTCCACTTT. The chain has TRBV30 and TRBJ1-6, with D possibly being TRBD1 (5 bases). The CDR3 runs 15 residues. The ends were cut back, 0 bases at V and 9 bases at J, with 15 bases in the middle. CDR1 is GTSNPN, CDR2 SVGIG, per germline (reference sequence).